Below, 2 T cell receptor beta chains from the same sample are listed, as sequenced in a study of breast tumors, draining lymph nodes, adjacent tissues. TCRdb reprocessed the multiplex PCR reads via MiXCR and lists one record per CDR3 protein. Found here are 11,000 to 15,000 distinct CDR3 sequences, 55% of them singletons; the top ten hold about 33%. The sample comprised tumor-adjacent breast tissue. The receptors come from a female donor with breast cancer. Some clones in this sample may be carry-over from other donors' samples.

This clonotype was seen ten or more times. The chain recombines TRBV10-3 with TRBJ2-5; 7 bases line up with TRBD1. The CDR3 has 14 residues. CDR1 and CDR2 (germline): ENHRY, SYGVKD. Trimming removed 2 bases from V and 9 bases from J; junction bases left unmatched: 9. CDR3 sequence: CAISEASHTGAQYF. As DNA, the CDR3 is TGTGCCATCAGTGAGGCCTCGCATACAGGGGCCCAGTACTTC.

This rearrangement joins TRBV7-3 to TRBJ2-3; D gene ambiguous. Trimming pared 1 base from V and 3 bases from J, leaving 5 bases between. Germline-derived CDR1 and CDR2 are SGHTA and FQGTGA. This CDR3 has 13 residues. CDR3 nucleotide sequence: TGTGCCAGCAGCTTAATGGGGACAGATACGCAGTATTTT. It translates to CASSLMGTDTQYF.